This T cell receptor beta chain was captured by sequencing in a study of blood T cell repertoires in COVID-19. Turning to the study itself: The cDNA or gDNA used as material had been derived from T cells, B-cell-depleted T cells, or PBMCs.

Germline values: CDR1 MNHNS, CDR2 SASEGT. Trimming pared 3 bases from V and 0 bases from J, leaving 12 bases between. The CDR3 runs to 16 residues. Measured with immunoSEQ multiplex PCR; TCRdb has only the in-frame clones, and not every one. This table holds 95,000 to 150,000 clones, around 87% found once. The sample consisted of peripheral blood. The sequence derives from a man aged 65 to 79 with active or convalescent COVID-19. The chain has TRBV6-1 and TRBJ2-1; D may be TRBD1 (5 bases). The CDR3 nucleotides are TGTGCCAGCAGTGAGCATGGGGCGAGCTCCTACAATGAGCAGTTCTTC. Translation gives CASSEHGASSYNEQFF.